This TCR beta chain was found in a study of glioma-infiltrating T cells. Study-wide background: Presurgical dexamethasone in glioma patients lasted six or fewer days. Study-wide findings and caveats: Tissue and blood shared very few CDR3 sequences.

A word on this clonotype: The antigen is undetermined.

Germline CDR1 is MNHNS and CDR2 is SASEGT. CDR3 length: 11 residues. The iRepertoire nested amplicon-rescue multiplex PCR amplified TCR alpha and beta CDR3s from RNA. TCRdb fed the multiplex PCR reads into MiXCR, producing one record per CDR3 protein. The sample includes 300,000 to 450,000 distinct CDR3 sequences, around 45% of them seen just once. This TCR was sampled from a human donor with low-grade glioma or glioblastoma, undergoing nonglioma brain surgery, or in good health (not recorded which). The chain recombines TRBV6-1 with TRBJ1-2; D might be TRBD1 (6 bases). What was sequenced was glioma tissue, nonneoplastic brain tissue, or PBMCs (not recorded which). This chain's CDR3 is CVSSPGAGYTF. CDR3 sequence (DNA): TGTGTTAGCAGTCCAGGGGCTGGCTACACCTTC.